The 20 T cell receptor beta chains below all came from one sample that was sequenced in a study of human T cells and chemical hapten exposure. Using its own MiXCR run on the RACE reads, TCRdb lists one record per CDR3 protein. The table has around 350,000 distinct CDR3 sequences, about 5% seen once. Described time point: pre-sensitization, week 0. The treatment is: therapeutic diphenylcyclopropenone sensitization with weekly scalp DPC. Here the sequenced sample was whole blood, taken in connection with sensitization to the hapten diphenylcyclopropenone (DPC). Receptor source: a woman aged 18-29 years with alopecia areata. Some clones in this sample may be carry-over from other donors' samples.

The genes are TRBV12-3 or TRBV12-4 and TRBJ2-1; D is unclear. This CDR3 has 14 residues. The V end lost 3 bases, the J end lost 0 bases, and 6 bases lay between the germline ends. This CDR3 reads CASSFVSSYNEQFF. The DNA of the CDR3 is TGTGCCAGCAGTTTTGTAAGCTCCTACAATGAGCAGTTCTTC.

This clonotype has a count of ten or more. The V call is TRBV5-1, the J call TRBJ2-3, with TRBD2 matching 7 bases. This CDR3 is built from 15 residues. Germline V gene data show CDR1 as SGHRS and CDR2 as YFSETQ. V dropped 3 bases and J dropped 4; count of bases not matched to a gene: 8. The CDR3 spells CASSSGGGSADTQYF. CDR3 nucleotides: TGCGCCAGCAGCTCCGGCGGCGGGAGCGCAGATACGCAGTATTTT.

This clonotype came up once. The rearrangement links TRBV12-5 to TRBJ1-2; 7 nucleotides align to TRBD1. The CDR3 extends over 12 amino acids. Germline V gene lookup returns CDR1 LGHNT and CDR2 FRNRAP. CDR3 DNA sequence: TGTGCCTCCGGAACAGGGGACTATGGCTACACCTTC. Amino acids: CASGTGDYGYTF.

At least ten counts were recorded for this clonotype. The chain recombines TRBV10-3 with TRBJ1-2; D possibly corresponds to TRBD1 (6 bases). Germline V gene sequence: CDR1 ENHRY, CDR2 SYGVKD. Trimming cost V 10 bases and J 4 bases, with 19 bases left between them. The CDR3 covers 14 residues. The CDR3 DNA sequence: TGTGCCAGTAGAAACAGGGAATCACCCTATGGCTACACCTTC. Its protein is CASRNRESPYGYTF.

The chain is built from TRBV5-4 and TRBJ1-4; D unclear. Trimming removed 5 bases at V and 4 bases at J, with 12 bases between. The CDR3 extends over 14 amino acids. CDR1 is SGHNT and CDR2 is YYREEE in the germline V gene (reference sequence). In DNA, the CDR3 is TGTGCCAGCAGTCCGGGGAGTCTTAATGAAAAACTGTTTTTT. Protein: CASSPGSLNEKLFF. Looking up the rest from reference TRBV5-4 and TRBJ1-4 gives the full variable domain: ETGVTQSPTHLIKTRGQQVTLRCSSQSGHNTVSWYQQALGQGPQFIFQYYREEENGRGNFPPRFSGLQFPNYSSELNVNALELDDSALYLCASSPGSLNEKLFFGSGTQLSVL.

There are a few counts of this clonotype. CDR3 residues: CASSSTPLYEQYF. DNA of the CDR3: TGTGCCAGCAGTTCAACCCCTTTGTACGAGCAGTACTTC. The rearrangement links TRBV27 to TRBJ2-7; the D is unclear. V dropped 4 bases and J dropped 4 bases, with 11 bases sitting between them. Per the germline V gene, CDR1 is MNHEY and CDR2 is SMNVEV (reference sequence). The CDR3 has 13 residues.

This clonotype occurred a few times. The chain joins TRBV3-1 to TRBJ2-3; 8 nucleotides align to TRBD1. Germline V CDR1 and CDR2: LGHDT, YNNKEL (reference sequence). V shed 4 bases and J 6 bases; nucleotides not matched to a gene: 9. This CDR3 region has 15 residues. The CDR3 protein is CASSPQTGDIDTQYF. DNA of the CDR3: TGTGCCAGCAGCCCCCAGACAGGGGATATTGATACGCAGTATTTT.

The sample holds many counts of this clonotype. The rearrangement joins TRBV3-1 to TRBJ1-2; D may be TRBD1 (6 bases). V was shortened by 4 bases and J by 2 bases, with 14 bases between the two germline ends. The CDR3 extends over 15 amino acids. CDR1 and CDR2 (germline): LGHDT, YNNKEL (reference sequence). The CDR3 region is CASSPHEGGNYGYTF. The DNA for the CDR3 is TGTGCCAGCAGCCCCCACGAGGGGGGAAACTATGGCTACACCTTC.

This clonotype was recorded a few times. The chain couples TRBV12-3 or TRBV12-4 to TRBJ2-7; 11 nucleotides agree with TRBD2. The CDR3 has 15 amino acids. Losses at the gene ends were 6 bases for V and 5 bases for J; bases not matched to a gene: 9. CDR3 protein: CASRLTSGGFDEQYF. The CDR3, as DNA: TGTGCCAGCAGACTTACTAGCGGGGGTTTCGACGAGCAGTACTTC.

The rearrangement joins TRBV11-3 to TRBJ2-3; TRBD2 matches at 7 bases. V trimming: 5 bases; J trimming: 4 bases; junction bases outside the gene matches: 9. The CDR3 covers 15 residues. Germline V CDR1 and CDR2: SGHNT, YENEEA. Here the CDR3 DNA reads TGTGCCAGCAGCCAGAGCGGGGTGATGGCAGATACGCAGTATTTT. Its protein is CASSQSGVMADTQYF.

This clonotype was seen many times. The gene calls are TRBV13 and TRBJ1-1; the D is unclear. Trimming removed 3 bases from V and 4 bases from J, with 12 bases in between. The CDR3 has 14 residues. Per germline, CDR1 PRHDT and CDR2 FYEKMQ (reference sequence). The CDR3 here is CASSFNHKGTEAFF. The DNA for the CDR3 is TGTGCCAGCAGCTTTAATCATAAGGGCACTGAAGCTTTCTTT.

This clonotype was detected only a few times. CDR3 protein: CASSSGQGFTMPREKLFF. Here the CDR3 DNA reads TGTGCCAGCAGTAGCGGACAGGGCTTCACCATGCCCCGCGAAAAACTGTTTTTT. The J gene is TRBJ1-4, the V gene TRBV6-1, with TRBD1 matching over 8 bases. The CDR3 is 18 amino acids. CDR1 is MNHNS, CDR2 SASEGT, per germline. With 5 bases clipped from V and 8 bases from J, the junction kept 19 bases outside the gene matches.

The chain is built from TRBV5-1 and TRBJ1-1, with 8 bases fitting TRBD1. Germline V gene lookup returns CDR1 SGHRS and CDR2 YFSETQ. This CDR3 spans 16 amino acids. The ends lost 2 bases at V and 0 bases at J; junction bases unmatched: 6. DNA of the CDR3: TGCGCCAGCAGCTTTGGGACAGGCCTCTTGAACACTGAAGCTTTCTTT. Translated, it gives CASSFGTGLLNTEAFF.

Many counts were recorded for this clonotype. The chain uses TRBV7-9 and TRBJ2-6; the D is unclear. Germline CDR1 is SEHNR and CDR2 is FQNEAQ (reference sequence). Deletions cut 7 bases from V and 0 bases from J, with 7 bases between. There are 14 residues in the CDR3. CDR3 sequence: CASTLSSGANVLTF. CDR3 DNA sequence: TGTGCCAGCACCCTCTCCTCTGGGGCCAACGTCCTGACTTTC.

This clonotype has a count of ten or more. The chain uses TRBV7-2 and TRBJ1-1, with D unclear. The CDR3 has 13 amino acids. The V gene's germline CDR1 is SGHTA and CDR2 FQGNSA. With 1 base removed from V and 11 bases from J, the gap between germline ends came to 14 bases. In nucleotides, the CDR3 is TGTGCCAGCAGCTTAGTAAATCAACAGAAGGCTTTCTTT. Translated, it gives CASSLVNQQKAFF. The whole variable domain, remainder taken from reference TRBV7-2 and TRBJ1-1, is GAGVSQSPSNKVTEKGKDVELRCDPISGHTALYWYRQSLGQGLEFLIYFQGNSAPDKSGLPSDRFSAERTGGSVSTLTIQRTQQEDSAVYLCASSLVNQQKAFFGQGTRLTVV.

CDR3 sequence (DNA): TGTGCCAGCAGCTTAGAAAGCGGGGGGGCCGTTGGGACGCAGTATTTT. Translating it yields CASSLESGGAVGTQYF. The V call is TRBV7-9, the J call TRBJ2-3; TRBD2 agrees at 10 bases. Germline loops: CDR1 SEHNR, CDR2 FQNEAQ (reference sequence). V lost 1 base, J lost 9 bases, and 10 bases stayed unmatched. This CDR3 comprises 16 residues.

V is TRBV5-5 and J is TRBJ2-5, with TRBD2 as a possible D gene (5 bases). The germline V gene has CDR1 SGHKS and CDR2 YYEKEE (reference sequence). CDR3 length: 13 amino acids. Trimming took 2 bases from V and 2 from J, leaving 7 bases between them. In DNA form, the CDR3 reads TGTGCCAGCAGCTTCCCGGGGCAAGAGACCCAGTACTTC. Its translation is CASSFPGQETQYF.

A word on this clonotype: A read error may be the cause here, since a much bigger clone is one base away. J is TRBJ1-1 and V is TRBV5-1; tentatively, D is TRBD1 (5 bases). Trimming stripped 0 bases from V and 7 bases from J, with 22 bases between. CDR1 SGHRS and CDR2 YFSETQ come from the germline V gene. CDR3 length: 17 amino acids. CDR3 in amino acids: CASSLAGTLSWGIEAFF. The CDR3 region has the DNA TGCGCCAGCAGCTTGGCAGGGACCCTCTCATGGGGCATTGAAGCTTTCTTT.

The chain uses TRBV6-5 and TRBJ2-1, with 12 bases matching TRBD2. The CDR3 loop spans 13 amino acids. The germline V gene has CDR1 MNHEY and CDR2 SVGAGI. J gave up 10 bases and V 5 bases, and 3 bases lay outside the gene matches. The CDR3 loop reads CASSRGLAGEQFF. Written as DNA, the CDR3 is TGTGCCAGCAGTCGTGGACTAGCGGGGGAGCAGTTCTTC.

This clonotype was detected only a few times. The chain carries TRBV14 and TRBJ1-1, with D possibly matching TRBD1 (5 bases). Germline CDR1 and CDR2: SGHDN and FVKESK. V dropped 0 bases and J dropped 9 bases, with 11 bases sitting between them. The CDR3 has 13 residues. CDR3 sequence: CASSQDRRGQAFF. Here the CDR3 DNA reads TGTGCCAGCAGCCAAGACAGGAGGGGCCAAGCTTTCTTT.